The 30 T cell receptor beta chains in this list originate from one sample, sequenced in a study of T cell responses to AZD1222 COVID-19 vaccine. Clones were read by immunoSEQ multiplex PCR, and TCRdb kept only the in-frame ones, dropping some. Among 150,000 to 200,000 clones listed, around nine tenths were seen once. Sequencing was performed on peripheral blood, taken 28 days after the second AZD1222 dose. Receptor source: an adult who received the AZD1222 COVID-19 vaccine.

The chain couples TRBV11-2 to TRBJ2-7, with 7 bases matching TRBD2. J was trimmed by 0 bases and V by 5 bases; bases with no gene match: 7. Germline V gene data show CDR1 as SGHAT and CDR2 as FQNNGV. CDR3 size: 15 residues. The CDR3 sequence is CASSAGLGSSYEQYF. As DNA, the CDR3 is TGTGCCAGCAGCGCCGGACTAGGGAGCTCCTACGAGCAGTACTTC.

This sequence joins TRBV7-2 and TRBJ1-6, with D hard to call. The CDR3 is 15 amino acids. Germline V gene sequence: CDR1 SGHTA, CDR2 FQGNSA. V shed 5 bases and J shed 5 bases, with 13 bases lying between them. CDR3 protein: CASSPSPGDNSPLHF. The CDR3 nucleotides are TGTGCCAGCAGCCCTTCGCCGGGAGATAATTCACCCCTCCACTTT.

V gene TRBV19 combines with J gene TRBJ1-2; D not resolved. V lost 8 bases, J lost 4 bases, and 20 bases lay in between. CDR3 length: 15 residues. CDR1 and CDR2 from the germline V gene are LNHDA and SQIVND (reference sequence). The CDR3: CASCPSNAQIYGYTF. The CDR3 region has the DNA TGTGCCAGTTGCCCAAGTAATGCCCAGATCTATGGCTACACCTTC.

The chain couples TRBV5-1 to TRBJ2-1, with 12 bases lining up with TRBD2. Germline CDR1 SGHRS, CDR2 YFSETQ. With V trimmed by 3 bases and J by 5 bases, 3 bases remained unmatched. The CDR3 has 15 residues. CDR3: CASSSGLAGHNEQFF. The CDR3 DNA reads TGCGCCAGCAGCTCCGGACTAGCGGGACACAATGAGCAGTTCTTC.

The genes are TRBV19 and TRBJ1-5; TRBD1 matches at 9 bases. Germline CDR1 is LNHDA and CDR2 is SQIVND (reference sequence). This CDR3 comprises 16 residues. The junction had 7 bases not matched to a gene; V was cut back by 7 bases and J by 0 bases. DNA of the CDR3: TGTGCCAGTAACCCGGGACAGGGTTATAGCAATCAGCCCCAGCATTTT. This sequence encodes CASNPGQGYSNQPQHF. The complete variable domain, with remaining parts taken from reference TRBV19 and TRBJ1-5, reads DGGITQSPKYLFRKEGQNVTLSCEQNLNHDAMYWYRQDPGQGLRLIYYSQIVNDFQKGDIAEGYSVSREKKESFPLTVTSAQKNPTAFYLCASNPGQGYSNQPQHFGDGTRLSIL.

V and J are TRBV11-2 and TRBJ1-2; a weak D match, TRBD1 (5 bases). The CDR3 covers 13 residues. Germline values: CDR1 SGHAT, CDR2 FQNNGV. V gave up 3 bases and J gave up 2 bases, with 7 bases separating them. DNA of the CDR3: TGTGCCAGCAGCTTGGGGGGGAACTATGGCTACACCTTC. This gives the protein CASSLGGNYGYTF. The full variable domain, completed using reference TRBV11-2 and TRBJ1-2, is EAGVAQSPRYKIIEKRQSVAFWCNPISGHATLYWYQQILGQGPKLLIQFQNNGVVDDSQLPKDRFSAERLKGVDSTLKIQPAKLEDSAVYLCASSLGGNYGYTFGSGTRLTVV.

The gene calls are TRBV12-3 or TRBV12-4 and TRBJ2-5; either TRBD1 or TRBD2 may supply D (6 bases each). The CDR3 totals 13 residues. Trimming left V 8 bases short and J 2 bases short, with 12 bases between. The DNA for the CDR3 is TGTGCCAGCGGCGGGACACCTCAAGAGACCCAGTACTTC. Its protein is CASGGTPQETQYF.

J is TRBJ2-1 and V is TRBV4-3, with D uncertain. The CDR3 covers 16 residues. V lost 0 bases and J lost 0, with 9 bases in between. Germline CDR1 reads LGHNA; CDR2 reads YSLEER. The CDR3, as DNA: TGCGCCAGCAGCCAAGAGGTGGCTAACTCCTACAATGAGCAGTTCTTC. Its protein product is CASSQEVANSYNEQFF.

The chain uses TRBV28 and TRBJ2-7; the match to TRBD1 covers 10 bases. The length of the CDR3 is 15 residues. The germline CDR1 and CDR2 sequences are MDHEN and SYDVKM. J gave up 3 bases and V 6 bases, and 8 bases lay outside the gene matches. For the CDR3, the DNA is TGTGCCAGCAGCCCCTTCCGGGACAGGGGCTACGAGCAGTACTTC. Its translation: CASSPFRDRGYEQYF.

This chain joins TRBV10-3 and TRBJ1-1; D is undetermined. Germline assignment: CDR1 ENHRY and CDR2 SYGVKD. The CDR3 runs to 15 residues. The V end lost 2 bases, the J end lost 5 bases, and 15 bases lay between the germline ends. The CDR3 bases are TGTGCCATCAGTGAGATGGTGGTCGCGGGGACTGAAGCTTTCTTT. Protein sequence: CAISEMVVAGTEAFF.

The chain has TRBV7-9 and TRBJ2-7; D possibly matches TRBD1 or TRBD2 (5 bases each). Germline CDR1 reads SEHNR; CDR2 reads FQNEAQ (reference sequence). This CDR3 contains 14 residues. With 3 bases removed from V and 0 bases from J, the gap between germline ends came to 9 bases. The CDR3 coding sequence is TGTGCCAGCAGCTTCGGGACGAGCTCCTACGAGCAGTACTTC. This codes for CASSFGTSSYEQYF.

CDR3 in amino acids: CASSKGKDGYGELFF. The CDR3 region has the DNA TGTGCCAGCAGCAAAGGTAAGGATGGGTACGGGGAGCTGTTTTTT. This chain connects TRBV21-1 to TRBJ2-2. TRBV21-1 is a pseudogene locus. The CDR3 runs to 15 residues.

The chain is built from TRBV12-3 or TRBV12-4 and TRBJ1-2; D unclear. The CDR3 runs 13 residues. Between the trimmed V and J ends, which lost 6 bases and 2 bases, there was a span of 10 bases. The DNA for the CDR3 is TGTGCCAGCAGCCTACAGAGAAACTATGGCTACACCTTC. Translation: CASSLQRNYGYTF.

This rearrangement joins TRBV6-5 to TRBJ1-1; D not certain. V shed 2 bases and J shed 5 bases, with 15 bases lying between them. Germline V lookup: CDR1 MNHEY, CDR2 SVGAGI. The CDR3 spans 15 residues. The CDR3 spells CASSYRSVIGTEAFF. CDR3 coding DNA: TGTGCCAGCAGTTACCGGAGCGTGATAGGAACTGAAGCTTTCTTT.

In this sample, this clone turned up a few times. This chain uses TRBV5-4 with TRBJ1-6; weak D call: TRBD1 (6 bases). CDR1 is SGHNT, CDR2 YYREEE, per germline (reference sequence). Trimming shortened V by 2 bases and J by 5 bases, and 8 bases separated the two germline ends. The CDR3 contains 14 residues. CDR3 loop: CASSFRQDNSPLHF. CDR3 in DNA: TGTGCCAGCAGCTTTCGACAGGATAATTCACCCCTCCACTTT.

This sequence joins TRBV19 and TRBJ1-1; unclear D gene. Trimming left V 0 bases short and J 4 bases short, with 18 bases between. CDR3 length: 17 amino acids. The V gene's germline CDR1 is LNHDA and CDR2 SQIVND (reference sequence). CDR3: CASSIDLHGGGITEAFF. The CDR3 nucleotides are TGTGCCAGTAGTATAGATCTTCACGGCGGAGGCATCACTGAAGCTTTCTTT.

V is TRBV5-8 and J is TRBJ2-2, with D unclear. The V gene lost 4 bases and the J gene lost 0 bases, with 7 bases spanning the gap. Per the germline V gene, CDR1 is SGHTS and CDR2 is YDEGEE. The CDR3 totals 14 residues. Here the CDR3 reads CASSPSTNTGELFF. The DNA of the CDR3 is TGTGCCAGCAGCCCGTCCACGAACACCGGGGAGCTGTTTTTT.

The genes are TRBV9 and TRBJ2-5; 8 bases line up with TRBD1. Germline V gene data show CDR1 as SGDLS and CDR2 as YYNGEE. The V and J ends lost 3 bases and 5 bases, in that order; junction bases with no gene match: 12. The CDR3 extends over 16 amino acids. The CDR3 reads CASSAEGTGLVETQYF. Here the CDR3 DNA reads TGTGCCAGCAGCGCCGAGGGGACAGGCTTGGTGGAGACCCAGTACTTC. The entire variable domain, with the rest obtained from reference TRBV9 and TRBJ2-5, is as follows: DSGVTQTPKHLITATGQRVTLRCSPRSGDLSVYWYQQSLDQGLQFLIQYYNGEERAKGNILERFSAQQFPDLHSELNLSSLELGDSALYFCASSAEGTGLVETQYFGPGTRLLVL.

V usage is TRBV19 and J usage is TRBJ1-5; TRBD1 might be the D (5 bases). This CDR3 has 14 residues. The V and J ends lost 4 bases and 4 bases respectively, with 11 bases between them. Germline assignment: CDR1 LNHDA and CDR2 SQIVND (reference sequence). CDR3 loop: CASSTRQKNQPQHF. The DNA of the CDR3 is TGTGCCAGTAGTACGAGACAGAAGAATCAGCCCCAGCATTTT. The full variable domain, its missing parts supplied by reference TRBV19 and TRBJ1-5, is DGGITQSPKYLFRKEGQNVTLSCEQNLNHDAMYWYRQDPGQGLRLIYYSQIVNDFQKGDIAEGYSVSREKKESFPLTVTSAQKNPTAFYLCASSTRQKNQPQHFGDGTRLSIL.

This chain uses TRBV9 with TRBJ1-1; D is perhaps TRBD1 (5 bases). Deletions cut 4 bases from V and 6 bases from J, with 16 bases between. This CDR3 spans 14 amino acids. From germline, CDR1 is SGDLS and CDR2 YYNGEE. CDR3 nucleotides: TGTGCCAGCAGCCCAGTAGGGGCCGTCGCTGAAGCTTTCTTT. Residues: CASSPVGAVAEAFF.

This chain links TRBV5-4 with TRBJ2-7, with TRBD2 matching over 14 bases. The CDR3 is made up of 16 amino acids. Germline CDR1 SGHNT, CDR2 YYREEE (reference sequence). The V segment lost 4 bases and the J segment 5 bases; nucleotides outside the gene matches: 8. As DNA, the CDR3 is TGTGCCAGCAGCCTGGCTGGACTAGCGGGAGGCCACGAGCAGTACTTC. The encoded protein is CASSLAGLAGGHEQYF.

This clone was seen once. This sequence joins TRBV27 and TRBJ2-3; 10 positions agree with TRBD2. The germline V gene has CDR1 MNHEY and CDR2 SMNVEV (reference sequence). The junction had 11 bases not matched to a gene; V was cut back by 4 bases and J by 1 base. The CDR3 sequence is 18 residues long. The CDR3 DNA reads TGTGCCAGCAGTTCAAGGAGCGGGAGGGCCCAGGGCACAGATACGCAGTATTTT. This gives the protein CASSSRSGRAQGTDTQYF.

This chain uses TRBV18 with TRBJ1-5; TRBD1 agrees at 7 bases. With 3 bases clipped from V and 1 base from J, the junction kept 3 bases outside the gene matches. This CDR3 region has 15 residues. In germline, CDR1 is KGHSH, CDR2 LQKENI. CDR3 nucleotide sequence: TGTGCCAGCTCACCCCCGACAGGGAGCAATCAGCCCCAGCATTTT. Amino acid sequence: CASSPPTGSNQPQHF.

J is TRBJ2-3 and V is TRBV24-1; TRBD2 might be the D (6 bases). The CDR3 runs to 17 residues. Germline V gene data show CDR1 as KGHDR and CDR2 as SFDVKD. Trimming shortened V by 3 bases and J by 6 bases, and 21 bases separated the two germline ends. As DNA, the CDR3 is TGTGCCACCAGTGATGGAGGGGCAGCGCGTTCTTTGGATACGCAGTATTTT. Translating it yields CATSDGGAARSLDTQYF.

As DNA, the CDR3 is TGTGCCAGCAGCATAGATTCCGGGACAGGGTCCGAGCAGTACTTC. Translation: CASSIDSGTGSEQYF. This chain connects TRBV5-8 to TRBJ2-7; TRBD1 agrees at 9 bases. CDR3 length: 15 amino acids. V dropped 4 bases and J dropped 6; count of bases not matched to a gene: 11. Germline V gene data show CDR1 as SGHTS and CDR2 as YDEGEE.

The chain recombines TRBV19 with TRBJ2-3; TRBD2 is a possible D gene (6 bases). V shed 7 bases and J shed 1 base, with 18 bases lying between them. Germline V gives CDR1 LNHDA, CDR2 SQIVND (reference sequence). The CDR3 is 16 amino acids. CDR3: CASTGGALLGTDTQYF. The CDR3 DNA sequence: TGTGCCAGTACCGGGGGAGCACTTTTAGGCACAGATACGCAGTATTTT.

This chain uses TRBV5-5 with TRBJ2-2, with TRBD2 matching over 9 bases. The ends lost 2 bases at V and 5 bases at J; junction bases unmatched: 10. In germline, CDR1 is SGHKS, CDR2 YYEKEE (reference sequence). CDR3 length: 17 amino acids. The CDR3 coding sequence is TGTGCCAGCAGCTTCTTGGGTAGCGGGAGACGTACCGGGGAGCTGTTTTTT. Protein: CASSFLGSGRRTGELFF.

V is TRBV6-5 and J is TRBJ2-7; 8 nucleotides agree with TRBD1. Per the germline V gene, CDR1 is MNHEY and CDR2 is SVGAGI. CDR3 length equals 14 residues. V was clipped by 5 bases and J by 4 bases; unmatched bases: 7. CDR3 coding DNA: TGTGCCAGCAGTCCAACAGGGGGAAGATACGAGCAGTACTTC. Translating it yields CASSPTGGRYEQYF.

This chain links TRBV24-1 with TRBJ2-7; 8 bases map to TRBD1. After removal of 4 bases from V and 7 bases from J, the junction contained 8 bases not matched to a gene. In germline, CDR1 is KGHDR, CDR2 SFDVKD. The CDR3 runs 14 residues. The CDR3 reads CATSDAGTGGEQYF. The DNA of the CDR3 is TGTGCCACCAGTGACGCCGGGACAGGTGGGGAGCAGTACTTC.

A few counts support this clone. The chain joins TRBV6-2 or TRBV6-3 to TRBJ2-7, with TRBD2 matching over 11 bases. CDR3 length equals 17 residues. The trim removed 0 bases at V and 5 bases at J, leaving 9 bases unmatched. Germline V CDR1 and CDR2: MNHEY, SVGEGT. CDR3 loop: CASSYSRTSGPPHEQYF. The CDR3, as DNA: TGTGCCAGCAGTTACTCCCGGACTAGCGGGCCCCCCCACGAGCAGTACTTC.